The clone carrying this TCR beta chain was detected ten times or more. Its specificity is unknown. Specified time point: persistent/refractory GD, antithyroid drugs over 5 years with positive TRAb. Scientists built the TCR library using RNA that was extracted from PBMCs. EDTA tubes received 7.5 to 9 milliliters of drawn peripheral blood. Library construction for TCR beta used iRepertoire HTBI primers and Arm-PCR of CDR3 regions. TCRdb re-analysed the multiplex PCR reads in MiXCR, keeping a single row per CDR3 protein. The repertoire holds 350,000 to 450,000 distinct CDR3 sequences, with 20% to 25% as singletons. The CDR3 is 18 amino acids. Looked up from germline, CDR1 is MNHEY and CDR2 is SMNVEV (reference sequence). The V and J ends lost 0 bases and 1 base respectively, with 18 bases between them. The sample belongs to a study of regulatory T cells in long-lasting Graves disease. Findings of the study overall: Persistent patients shared thousands of public clonotypes among themselves. Newly diagnosed patients shared fewer, at around 970. Patients with persistent Graves' had lower TCR diversity than newly diagnosed patients. With persistent disease, TRBV28, TRBJ1-2 and TRBJ2-5 were the favored segments.

The sample was peripheral blood mononuclear cells (PBMCs), taken when the disease was refractory, from a patient treated with antithyroid drugs. The chain couples TRBV27 to TRBJ1-1, with D possibly matching TRBD1 (6 bases). The clonotype originates from a female donor with Graves disease. The CDR3 is CASSLSPGAWGTNTEAFF. CDR3 sequence (DNA): TGTGCCAGCAGTTTATCGCCGGGGGCGTGGGGTACGAACACTGAAGCTTTCTTT.